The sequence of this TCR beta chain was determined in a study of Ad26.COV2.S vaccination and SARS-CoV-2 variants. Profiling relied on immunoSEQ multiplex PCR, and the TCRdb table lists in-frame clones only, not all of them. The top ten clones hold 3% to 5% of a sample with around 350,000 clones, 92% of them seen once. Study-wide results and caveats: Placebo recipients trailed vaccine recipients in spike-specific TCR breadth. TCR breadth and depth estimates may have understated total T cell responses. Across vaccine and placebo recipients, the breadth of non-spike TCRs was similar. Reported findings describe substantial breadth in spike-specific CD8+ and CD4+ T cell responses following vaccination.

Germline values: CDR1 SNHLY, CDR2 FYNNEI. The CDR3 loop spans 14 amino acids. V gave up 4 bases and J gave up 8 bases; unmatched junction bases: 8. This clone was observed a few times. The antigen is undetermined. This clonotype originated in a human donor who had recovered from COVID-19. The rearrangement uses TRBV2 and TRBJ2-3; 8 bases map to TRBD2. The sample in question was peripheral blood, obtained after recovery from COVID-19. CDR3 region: CASSVGAGAPTQYF. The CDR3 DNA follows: TGTGCCAGCAGTGTAGGAGCGGGGGCGCCTACGCAGTATTTT.